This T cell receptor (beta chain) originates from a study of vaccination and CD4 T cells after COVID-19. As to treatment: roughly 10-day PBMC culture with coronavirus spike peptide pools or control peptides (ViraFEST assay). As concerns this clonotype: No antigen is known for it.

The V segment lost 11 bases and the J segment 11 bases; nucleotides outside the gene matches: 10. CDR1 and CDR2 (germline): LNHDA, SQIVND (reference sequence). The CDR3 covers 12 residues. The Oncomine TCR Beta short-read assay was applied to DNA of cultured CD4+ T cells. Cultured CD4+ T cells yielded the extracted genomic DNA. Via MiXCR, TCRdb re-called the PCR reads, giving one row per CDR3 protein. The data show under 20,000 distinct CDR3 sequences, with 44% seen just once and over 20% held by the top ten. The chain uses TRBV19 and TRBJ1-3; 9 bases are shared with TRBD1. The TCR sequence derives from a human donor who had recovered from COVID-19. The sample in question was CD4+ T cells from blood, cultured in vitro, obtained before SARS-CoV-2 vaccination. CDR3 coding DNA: TGTGCCGTCGGGACAGGGAATTCCCCCATATATTTT. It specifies CAVGTGNSPIYF.